The clone carrying this T cell receptor beta chain appeared a single time. This entry belongs to a study of blood T cell repertoires in COVID-19. Study at large: Sites across the United States, Italy and Spain contributed samples from acute and convalescent COVID-19. T cells, B-cell-depleted T cells, or PBMCs provided the cDNA or gDNA that served as material.

The germline V and J ends were trimmed by 0 bases and 7 bases, with 16 bases remaining between them. Germline lookup yields CDR1 SGHNT and CDR2 YYREEE (reference sequence). The CDR3 consists of 15 residues. Seattle-derived patients entered the study during active infection and were followed longitudinally. How the authors handled the data: Reference gene primer amplification gave estimated nucleated cell counts. Assay: immunoSEQ multiplex PCR; the TCRdb copy retains only in-frame clones and omits some. V, J and clone size were drawn from that table, and D and trimming were deduced from the DNA. Of over 450,000 clones listed, roughly nine tenths are singletons.

The sequencing input was peripheral blood. The rearrangement links TRBV5-4 to TRBJ1-2, with D possibly matching TRBD1 (6 bases). This sequence originates from a woman between 50 and 59 years old with COVID-19, enrolled during active disease. The CDR3 reads CASSLAGGGRGGYTF. The CDR3 region has the DNA TGTGCCAGCAGCTTGGCCGGCGGGGGGCGAGGTGGCTACACCTTC.